These 19 T cell receptor beta chains originate from one sample sequenced in a study of blood T cell repertoires in COVID-19. Here immunoSEQ multiplex PCR was the method, and the copy in TCRdb shows in-frame clones only, minus some. The table records approximately 240,000 clones, just over 90% of them present only once. Material for sequencing was PBMCs or T cells enriched from blood (not recorded which). These receptors were obtained from a woman between 18 and 29 years old who had recovered from COVID-19.

The rearrangement uses TRBV5-1 and TRBJ2-3; TRBD1 matches at 9 bases. CDR3 length equals 14 residues. V was pared by 8 bases and J by 3 bases, with 7 bases of the junction left unmatched. From germline, CDR1 is SGHRS and CDR2 YFSETQ. The CDR3 DNA follows: TGCGCCAGTTCCGGGACAGGGTTTACAGATACGCAGTATTTT. This codes for CASSGTGFTDTQYF.

This chain connects TRBV28 to TRBJ2-5, with TRBD2 as a possible D gene (5 bases). The CDR3 has 14 residues. Germline CDR1 is MDHEN and CDR2 is SYDVKM. V gave up 1 base and J gave up 2 bases, with 8 bases separating them. CDR3 in amino acids: CASSLSGLQETQYF. As DNA, the CDR3 is TGTGCCAGCAGTTTATCTGGACTTCAAGAGACCCAGTACTTC.

V is TRBV10-3 and J is TRBJ2-7, with TRBD2 identical over 7 bases. This CDR3 region has 15 residues. After removal of 3 bases from V and 3 bases from J, the junction contained 8 bases not matched to a gene. Germline V gives CDR1 ENHRY, CDR2 SYGVKD. CDR3: CAISDPDRGGYEQYF. CDR3 bases: TGTGCCATCAGTGACCCGGACCGCGGGGGCTACGAGCAGTACTTC.

This clone was seen only once. The genes are TRBV3-1 (or the pseudogene TRBV3-2) and TRBJ1-6, with 7 bases that match TRBD1. This CDR3 comprises 16 residues. CDR1 is LGHDT, CDR2 YNNKEL, per germline (reference sequence). Trimming cost V 4 bases and J 3 bases; bases outside gene matches: 6. CDR3 sequence reads: CASSPRRDSYNSPLHF. The CDR3 DNA reads TGTGCCAGCAGCCCCAGACGGGACAGCTATAATTCACCCCTCCACTTT.

V usage is TRBV28 and J usage is TRBJ2-5; tentatively, D is TRBD1 (5 bases). The V gene's germline CDR1 is MDHEN and CDR2 SYDVKM. The CDR3 has 14 residues. Trimming shortened V by 6 bases and J by 1 base, and 12 bases separated the two germline ends. CDR3 in DNA: TGTGCCAGCAGGCCACGACAGACCCAAGAGACCCAGTACTTC. Amino acid sequence: CASRPRQTQETQYF.

The chain is built from TRBV3-1 (or the pseudogene TRBV3-2) and TRBJ2-1; 9 nucleotides agree with TRBD2. With 0 bases clipped from V and 7 bases from J, the junction kept 7 bases outside the gene matches. The germline V gene encodes CDR1 LGHDT and CDR2 YNNKEL (reference sequence). This CDR3 spans 16 amino acids. The CDR3 sequence: CASSQDSGLAWNEQFF. CDR3 bases: TGTGCCAGCAGCCAAGATTCTGGACTAGCGTGGAATGAGCAGTTCTTC.

The gene calls are TRBV14 and TRBJ2-7; a weak D match, TRBD2 (5 bases). The CDR3 sequence is 13 residues long. Trimming pared 5 bases from V and 7 bases from J, leaving 15 bases between. CDR1 is SGHDN and CDR2 is FVKESK in the germline V gene. The CDR3 protein is CASSATRVGEQYF. The CDR3 region has the DNA TGTGCCAGCAGCGCAACTAGGGTCGGGGAGCAGTACTTC.

This chain links TRBV28 with TRBJ1-4; 9 nucleotides align to TRBD1. Per the germline V gene, CDR1 is MDHEN and CDR2 is SYDVKM. The trim removed 6 bases at V and 8 bases at J, leaving 7 bases unmatched. The CDR3 is 14 residues long. CDR3 region: CASSSGQGSEKLFF. The CDR3 DNA sequence: TGTGCCAGCAGCTCTGGACAGGGGAGCGAAAAACTGTTTTTT.

The chain couples TRBV7-8 to TRBJ1-2, with D perhaps TRBD1 (5 bases). Trimming pared 4 bases from V and 0 bases from J, leaving 6 bases between. Germline V lookup: CDR1 SGHVS, CDR2 FQNEAQ. The CDR3 length is 13 residues. The CDR3 spells CASSSGANYGYTF. The CDR3 nucleotides are TGTGCCAGCAGCTCGGGGGCTAACTATGGCTACACCTTC.

The genes are TRBV28 and TRBJ2-2, with TRBD1 matching 7 bases. The CDR3 has 16 residues. Unmatched junction bases numbered 6, after V lost 5 bases and J lost 0 bases. Per germline, CDR1 MDHEN and CDR2 SYDVKM. CDR3 loop: CASSLVGTANTGELFF. CDR3 bases: TGTGCCAGCAGTCTAGTCGGGACAGCGAACACCGGGGAGCTGTTTTTT.

J is TRBJ2-2 and V is TRBV19; possible D gene TRBD1, 5 bases. The length of the CDR3 is 15 residues. Trimming removed 7 bases from V and 2 bases from J, with 14 bases in between. Germline CDR1 is LNHDA and CDR2 is SQIVND (reference sequence). CDR3 region: CASMGRRLNTGELFF. CDR3 in DNA: TGTGCCAGTATGGGGCGGAGATTAAACACCGGGGAGCTGTTTTTT. Variable domain in full (rest from reference TRBV19 and TRBJ2-2): DGGITQSPKYLFRKEGQNVTLSCEQNLNHDAMYWYRQDPGQGLRLIYYSQIVNDFQKGDIAEGYSVSREKKESFPLTVTSAQKNPTAFYLCASMGRRLNTGELFFGEGSRLTVL.

The chain links TRBV3-1 (or the pseudogene TRBV3-2) to TRBJ2-5, with 10 positions matching TRBD2. The trim removed 4 bases at V and 2 bases at J, leaving 7 bases unmatched. CDR1 and CDR2 from the germline V gene are LGHDT and YNNKEL (reference sequence). The CDR3 is 16 amino acids. In DNA form, the CDR3 reads TGTGCCAGCAGCCCAATAAGGACTAGCGGTCAAGAGACCCAGTACTTC. Its protein product is CASSPIRTSGQETQYF.

The chain recombines TRBV5-1 with TRBJ1-3, with TRBD1 matching 9 bases. Germline lookup yields CDR1 SGHRS and CDR2 YFSETQ. V was pared by 3 bases and J by 2 bases, with 3 bases of the junction left unmatched. This CDR3 comprises 15 residues. The CDR3 bases are TGCGCCAGCAGCTCCGGGACAGGGACTGGAAACACCATATATTTT. This encodes CASSSGTGTGNTIYF.

Details on this clone: At one of its ends the junction is not consistent with the germline gene, which may arise from a read error. The J gene is TRBJ2-3, the V gene TRBV7-3; 9 bases fit TRBD2. CDR3 length equals 18 residues. Germline V gene data show CDR1 as SGHTA and CDR2 as FQGTGA. Written as DNA, the CDR3 is TGTGCCAGCAGCAGTGGGCTAGCGGGATCGTGGGGCACCGATACGCAGTATTTT. Translated: CASSSGLAGSWGTDTQYF.

V gene TRBV9 combines with J gene TRBJ1-4; D is undetermined. Germline CDR1 and CDR2: SGDLS and YYNGEE. V was trimmed by 4 bases and J by 11 bases, leaving 24 bases between them. The CDR3 spans 16 residues. The CDR3, as DNA: TGTGCCAGCAGCTCCAGTAATATGAGAGCCGCCGGGAAACTGTTTTTT. Its protein product is CASSSSNMRAAGKLFF.

The rearrangement joins TRBV3-1 (or the pseudogene TRBV3-2) to TRBJ1-1; D gene uncertain. The CDR3 is 11 amino acids. In germline, CDR1 is LGHDT, CDR2 YNNKEL (reference sequence). V dropped 5 bases and J dropped 5 bases, with 6 bases sitting between them. CDR3 residues: CASSYSTEAFF. CDR3 sequence (DNA): TGTGCCAGCAGCTACTCGACTGAAGCTTTCTTT.

The chain carries TRBV7-9 and TRBJ2-5; 9 bases fit TRBD1. Per germline, CDR1 SEHNR and CDR2 FQNEAQ (reference sequence). J lost 5 bases, V lost 4 bases, and 8 bases had no gene match. The CDR3 runs 15 residues. The CDR3 reads CASSSPGQGRETQYF. DNA of the CDR3: TGTGCCAGCAGCTCACCCGGACAGGGGCGCGAGACCCAGTACTTC. Based on the CDR3 plus reference TRBV7-9 and TRBJ2-5, the full variable domain is DTGVSQNPRHKITKRGQNVTFRCDPISEHNRLYWYRQTLGQGPEFLTYFQNEAQLEKSRLLSDRFSAERPKGSFSTLEIQRTEQGDSAMYLCASSSPGQGRETQYFGPGTRLLVL.

This rearrangement joins TRBV3-1 (or the pseudogene TRBV3-2) to TRBJ1-1; D not certain. Germline-derived CDR1 and CDR2 are LGHDT and YNNKEL (reference sequence). The CDR3 extends over 13 amino acids. V was cut by 4 bases and J by 1 base, with 7 bases left in between. The CDR3 sequence: CASSRLWNTEAFF. The CDR3 region has the DNA TGTGCCAGCAGCCGTCTATGGAACACTGAAGCTTTCTTT.

V and J are TRBV19 and TRBJ2-2; tentatively, D is TRBD2 (5 bases). The CDR3 covers 15 residues. Looked up from germline, CDR1 is LNHDA and CDR2 is SQIVND (reference sequence). V was trimmed by 3 bases and J by 0 bases, leaving 8 bases between them. Here the CDR3 reads CASSIRDPNTGELFF. The CDR3 bases are TGTGCCAGTAGTATTCGGGATCCGAACACCGGGGAGCTGTTTTTT.